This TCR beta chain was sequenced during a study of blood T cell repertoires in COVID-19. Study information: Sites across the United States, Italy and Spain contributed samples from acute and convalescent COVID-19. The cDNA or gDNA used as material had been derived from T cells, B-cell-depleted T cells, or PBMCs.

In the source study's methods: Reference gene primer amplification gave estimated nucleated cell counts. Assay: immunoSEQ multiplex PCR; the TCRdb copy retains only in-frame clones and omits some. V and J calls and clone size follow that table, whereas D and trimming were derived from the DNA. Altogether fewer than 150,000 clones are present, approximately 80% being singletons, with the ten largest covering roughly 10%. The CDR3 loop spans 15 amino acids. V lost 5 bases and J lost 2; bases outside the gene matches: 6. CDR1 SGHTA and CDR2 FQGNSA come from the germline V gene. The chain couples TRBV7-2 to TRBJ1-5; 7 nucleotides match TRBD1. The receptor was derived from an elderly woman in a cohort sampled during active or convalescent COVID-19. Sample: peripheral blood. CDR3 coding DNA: TGTGCCAGCAGCAAGACAGGGTTGGGCAATCAGCCCCAGCATTTT. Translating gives CASSKTGLGNQPQHF.